This T cell receptor beta chain comes out of a study of metastatic and nonmetastatic thyroid tumors. Regarding the study as a whole: Relative to benign nodules, malignant thyroid tumors were reportedly characterized by significantly elevated TCR beta diversity in blood and tumor.

The CDR3 loop spans 19 amino acids. The V segment lost 8 bases and the J segment 9 bases; nucleotides outside the gene matches: 25. Germline V lookup: CDR1 PRHDT, CDR2 FYEKMQ (reference sequence). To note about this clone: What it binds is unknown.

Using MiXCR, TCRdb re-called clones from the PCR reads. Among some 6,800 clones listed, around 37% were seen once. Every patient was untreated before thyroid surgery. Input material: adjacent normal tissue. The chain couples TRBV13 to TRBJ2-1; 10 bases fit TRBD2. This TCR derives from a female donor with papillary thyroid cancer or a benign thyroid nodule (not recorded which). Some clones in this sample may be carry-over from other donors' samples. CDR3 region: CASRPDRLTSGTGMCEQFF. The CDR3 DNA sequence: TGTGCCAGCCGCCCTGACAGGCTTACTAGCGGGACCGGGATGTGTGAGCAGTTCTTC.